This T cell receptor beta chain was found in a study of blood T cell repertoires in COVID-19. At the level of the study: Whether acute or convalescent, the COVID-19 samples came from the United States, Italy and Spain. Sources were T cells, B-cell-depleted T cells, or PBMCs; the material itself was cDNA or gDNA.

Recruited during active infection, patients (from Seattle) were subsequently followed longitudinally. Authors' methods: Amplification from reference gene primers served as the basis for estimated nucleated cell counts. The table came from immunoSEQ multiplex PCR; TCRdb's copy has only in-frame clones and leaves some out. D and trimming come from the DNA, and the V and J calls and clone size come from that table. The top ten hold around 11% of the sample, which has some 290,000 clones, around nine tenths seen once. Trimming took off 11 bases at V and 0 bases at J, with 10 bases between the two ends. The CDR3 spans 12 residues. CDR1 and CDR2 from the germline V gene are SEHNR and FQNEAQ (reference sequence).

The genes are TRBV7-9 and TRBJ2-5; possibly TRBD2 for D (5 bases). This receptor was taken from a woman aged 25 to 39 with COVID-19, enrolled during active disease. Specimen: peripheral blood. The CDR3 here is CASGGYQETQYF. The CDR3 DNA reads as TGTGCCTCCGGAGGTTACCAAGAGACCCAGTACTTC.